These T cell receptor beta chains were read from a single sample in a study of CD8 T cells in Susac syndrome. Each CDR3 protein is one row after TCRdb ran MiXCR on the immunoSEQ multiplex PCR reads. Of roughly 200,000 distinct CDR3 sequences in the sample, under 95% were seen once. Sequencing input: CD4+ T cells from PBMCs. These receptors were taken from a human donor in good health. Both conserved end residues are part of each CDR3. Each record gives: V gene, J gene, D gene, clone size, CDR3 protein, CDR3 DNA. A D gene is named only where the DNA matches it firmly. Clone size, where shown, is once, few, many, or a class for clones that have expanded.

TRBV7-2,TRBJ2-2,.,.,CASSSYTNTGELFF,TGTGCCAGCAGCTCCTATACGAACACCGGGGAGCTGTTTTTT
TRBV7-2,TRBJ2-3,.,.,CASSSNPQGSDTQYF,TGTGCCAGCAGCTCCAATCCCCAAGGATCAGATACGCAGTATTTT
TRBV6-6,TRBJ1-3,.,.,CASSFEGEISGNTIYF,TGTGCCAGCAGCTTCGAGGGGGAGATCTCTGGAAACACCATATATTTT
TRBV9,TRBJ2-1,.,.,CASSVVGGGADEQFF,TGTGCCAGCAGCGTAGTAGGAGGGGGGGCCGATGAGCAGTTCTTC
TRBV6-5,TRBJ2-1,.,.,CASFTGDNNEQFF,TGTGCCAGCTTTACCGGGGACAACAATGAGCAGTTCTTC
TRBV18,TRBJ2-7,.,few,CASSTQGGEQYF,TGTGCCAGCTCCACACAGGGTGGCGAGCAGTACTTC
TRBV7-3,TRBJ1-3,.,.,CASSLGPGSSGNTIYF,TGTGCCAGCAGCTTAGGCCCGGGAAGCTCTGGAAACACCATATATTTT
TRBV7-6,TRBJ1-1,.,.,CASGEVPNTEAFF,TGTGCCAGCGGTGAGGTTCCTAACACTGAAGCTTTCTTT
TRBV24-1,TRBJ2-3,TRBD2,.,CATSDPQGRGGADTQYF,TGTGCCACCAGTGACCCCCAGGGGCGGGGGGGGGCAGATACGCAGTATTTT
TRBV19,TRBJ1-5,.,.,CASSFPRPASLQHF,TGTGCCAGTAGTTTCCCCCGGCCGGCCTCGCTCCAGCATTTT
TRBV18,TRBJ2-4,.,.,CASSPPSGNIQYF,TGTGCCAGCTCACCACCGTCGGGGAACATTCAGTACTTC
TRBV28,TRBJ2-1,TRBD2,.,CASSLRAGGRNEQFF,TGTGCCAGCAGTTTGCGCGCGGGGGGGCGCAATGAGCAGTTCTTC
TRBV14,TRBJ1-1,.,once,CASSQARSRNTEAFF,TGTGCCAGCAGCCAAGCTAGATCTCGGAACACTGAAGCTTTCTTT
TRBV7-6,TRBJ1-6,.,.,CASSLAGNNSPLHF,TGTGCCAGCAGCTTAGCGGGGAATAATTCACCCCTCCACTTT
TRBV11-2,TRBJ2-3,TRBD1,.,CASSRRDSFTDTQYF,TGTGCCAGCAGCCGAAGGGACAGCTTCACAGATACGCAGTATTTT
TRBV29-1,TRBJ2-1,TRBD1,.,CSVTGGQHYNEQFF,TGCAGCGTAACAGGGGGCCAACACTACAATGAGCAGTTCTTC
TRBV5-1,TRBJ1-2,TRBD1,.,CASRTGGNYGYTF,TGTGCCAGCAGGACAGGGGGGAACTATGGCTACACCTTC
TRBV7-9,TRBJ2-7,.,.,CASMLIGGSYEQYF,TGTGCCAGCATGCTTATCGGGGGCTCCTACGAGCAGTACTTC
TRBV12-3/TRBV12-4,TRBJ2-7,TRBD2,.,CASSLRSSGYEQYF,TGTGCCAGCAGTTTACGGTCTAGCGGCTACGAGCAGTACTTC
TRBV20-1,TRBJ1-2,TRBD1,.,CSAGTASGYGYTF,TGCAGTGCCGGGACAGCCTCGGGCTATGGCTACACCTTC
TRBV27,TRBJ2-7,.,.,CASSPRDVAVQYF,TGTGCCAGCAGTCCCCGGGACGTAGCAGTGCAGTACTTC
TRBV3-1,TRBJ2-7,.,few,CASSHLSYEQYF,TGTGCCAGCAGCCACCTCTCCTACGAGCAGTACTTC
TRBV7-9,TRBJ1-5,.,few,CASSLGGAGNQPQHF,TGTGCCAGCAGCCTGGGCGGGGCAGGGAACCAGCCCCAGCATTTT
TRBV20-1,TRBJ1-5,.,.,CSVRTGSNQPQHF,TGCAGTGTCAGGACGGGGAGCAATCAGCCCCAGCATTTT